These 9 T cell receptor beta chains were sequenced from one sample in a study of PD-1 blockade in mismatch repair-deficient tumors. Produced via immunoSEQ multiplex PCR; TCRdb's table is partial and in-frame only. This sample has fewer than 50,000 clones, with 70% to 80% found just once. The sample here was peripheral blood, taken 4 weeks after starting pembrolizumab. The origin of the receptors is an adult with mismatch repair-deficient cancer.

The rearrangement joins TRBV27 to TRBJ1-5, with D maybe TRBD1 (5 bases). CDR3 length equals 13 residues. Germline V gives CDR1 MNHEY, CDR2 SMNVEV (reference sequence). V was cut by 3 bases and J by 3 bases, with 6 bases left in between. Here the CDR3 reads CASSLTDNQPQHF. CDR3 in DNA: TGTGCCAGCAGTTTGACAGACAATCAGCCCCAGCATTTT.

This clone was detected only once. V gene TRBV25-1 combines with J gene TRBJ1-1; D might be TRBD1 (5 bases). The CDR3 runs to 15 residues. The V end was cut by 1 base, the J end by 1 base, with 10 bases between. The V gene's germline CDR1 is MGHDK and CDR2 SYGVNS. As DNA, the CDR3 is TGTGCCAGCAGTGAATGGAAGCAGGGGAACACTGAAGCTTTCTTT. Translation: CASSEWKQGNTEAFF.

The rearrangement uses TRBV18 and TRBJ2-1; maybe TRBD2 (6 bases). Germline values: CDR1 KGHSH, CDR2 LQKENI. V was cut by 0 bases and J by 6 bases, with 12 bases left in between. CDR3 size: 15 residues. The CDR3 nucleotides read TGTGCCAGCTCACCACCCTCCGGAGGGGTCAATGAGCAGTTCTTC. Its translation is CASSPPSGGVNEQFF.

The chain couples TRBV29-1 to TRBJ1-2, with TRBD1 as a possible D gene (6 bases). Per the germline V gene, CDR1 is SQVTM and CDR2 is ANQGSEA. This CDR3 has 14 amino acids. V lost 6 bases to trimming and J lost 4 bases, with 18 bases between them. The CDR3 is CSVTRTDTIYGYTF. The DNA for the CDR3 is TGCAGCGTCACTCGGACAGATACTATCTATGGCTACACCTTC. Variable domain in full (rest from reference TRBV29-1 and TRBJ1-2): SAVISQKPSRDICQRGTSLTIQCQVDSQVTMMFWYRQQPGQSLTLIATANQGSEATYESGFVIDKFPISRPNLTFSTLTVSNMSPEDSSIYLCSVTRTDTIYGYTFGSGTRLTVV.

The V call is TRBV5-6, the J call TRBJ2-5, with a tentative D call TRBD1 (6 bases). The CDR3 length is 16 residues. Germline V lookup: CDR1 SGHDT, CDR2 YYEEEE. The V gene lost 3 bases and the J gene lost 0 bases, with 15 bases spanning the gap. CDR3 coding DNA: TGTGCCAGCAGCTCCCCAGGACAGACGAACCAAGAGACCCAGTACTTC. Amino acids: CASSSPGQTNQETQYF.

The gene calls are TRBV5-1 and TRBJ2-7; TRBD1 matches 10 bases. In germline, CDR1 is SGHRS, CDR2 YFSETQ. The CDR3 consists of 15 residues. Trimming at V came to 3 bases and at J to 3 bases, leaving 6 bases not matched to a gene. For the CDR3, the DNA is TGCGCCAGCAGCTCTGGGACAGGGGTTTTCTACGAGCAGTACTTC. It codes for CASSSGTGVFYEQYF.

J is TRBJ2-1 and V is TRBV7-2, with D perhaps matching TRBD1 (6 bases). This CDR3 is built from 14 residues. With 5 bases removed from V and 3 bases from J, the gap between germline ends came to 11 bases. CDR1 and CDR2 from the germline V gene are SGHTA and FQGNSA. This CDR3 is CASSRSDSYNEQFF. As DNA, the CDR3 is TGTGCCAGCAGCCGATCGGACAGCTACAATGAGCAGTTCTTC.

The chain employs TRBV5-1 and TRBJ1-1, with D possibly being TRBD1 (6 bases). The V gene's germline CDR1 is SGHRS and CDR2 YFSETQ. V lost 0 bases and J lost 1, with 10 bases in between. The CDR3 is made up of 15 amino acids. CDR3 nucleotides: TGCGCCAGCAGCTTGGAGGGGGGGCCGAACACTGAAGCTTTCTTT. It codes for CASSLEGGPNTEAFF.

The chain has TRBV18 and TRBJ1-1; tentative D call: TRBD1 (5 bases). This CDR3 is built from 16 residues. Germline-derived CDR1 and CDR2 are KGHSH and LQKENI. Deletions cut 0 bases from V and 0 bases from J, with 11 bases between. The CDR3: CASSPPPRALNTEAFF. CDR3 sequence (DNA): TGTGCCAGCTCACCACCACCCAGGGCTTTGAACACTGAAGCTTTCTTT.